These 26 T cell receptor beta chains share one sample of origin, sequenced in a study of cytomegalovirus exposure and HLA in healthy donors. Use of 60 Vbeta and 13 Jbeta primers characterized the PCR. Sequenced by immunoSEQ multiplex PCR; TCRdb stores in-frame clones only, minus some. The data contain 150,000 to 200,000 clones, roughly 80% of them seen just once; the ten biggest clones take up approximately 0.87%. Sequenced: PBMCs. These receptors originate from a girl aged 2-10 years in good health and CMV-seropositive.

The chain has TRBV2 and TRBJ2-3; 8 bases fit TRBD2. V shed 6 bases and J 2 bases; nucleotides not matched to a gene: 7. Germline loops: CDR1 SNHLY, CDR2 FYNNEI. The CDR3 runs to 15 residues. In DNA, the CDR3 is TGTGCCAGCAGCCGCCTACTAGCGGTCACAGATACGCAGTATTTT. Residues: CASSRLLAVTDTQYF.

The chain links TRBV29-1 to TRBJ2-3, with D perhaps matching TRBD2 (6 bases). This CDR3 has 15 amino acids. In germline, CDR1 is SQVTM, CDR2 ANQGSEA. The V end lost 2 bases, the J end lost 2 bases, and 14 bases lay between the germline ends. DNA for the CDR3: TGCAGCGTTGAATGGGCTAGCGTCGACACAGATACGCAGTATTTT. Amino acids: CSVEWASVDTDTQYF.

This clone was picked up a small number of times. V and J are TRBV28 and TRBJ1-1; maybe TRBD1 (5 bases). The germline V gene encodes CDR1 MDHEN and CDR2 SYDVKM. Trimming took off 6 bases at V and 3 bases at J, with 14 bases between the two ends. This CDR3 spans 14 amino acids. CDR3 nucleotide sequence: TGTGCCAGCAGCATAGAGGCCAGGGACACTGAAGCTTTCTTT. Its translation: CASSIEARDTEAFF.

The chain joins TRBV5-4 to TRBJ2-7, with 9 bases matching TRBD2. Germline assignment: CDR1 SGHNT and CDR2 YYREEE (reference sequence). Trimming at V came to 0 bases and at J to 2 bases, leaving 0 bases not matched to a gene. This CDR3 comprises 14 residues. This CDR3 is CASSLVAGAYEQYF. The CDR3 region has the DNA TGTGCCAGCAGCTTGGTAGCGGGAGCCTACGAGCAGTACTTC.

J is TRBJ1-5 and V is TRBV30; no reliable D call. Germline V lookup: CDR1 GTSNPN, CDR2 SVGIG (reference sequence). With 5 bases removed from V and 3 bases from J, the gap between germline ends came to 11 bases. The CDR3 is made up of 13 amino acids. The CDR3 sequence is CAWSRKTNQPQHF. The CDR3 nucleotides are TGTGCCTGGTCGCGGAAGACCAATCAGCCCCAGCATTTT.

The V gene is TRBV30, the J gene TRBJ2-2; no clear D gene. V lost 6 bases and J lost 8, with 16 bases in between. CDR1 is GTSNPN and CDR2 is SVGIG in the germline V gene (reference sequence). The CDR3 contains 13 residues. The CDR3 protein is CACISRDLGELFF. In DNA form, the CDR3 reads TGTGCCTGTATCTCCCGCGATCTAGGGGAGCTGTTTTTT. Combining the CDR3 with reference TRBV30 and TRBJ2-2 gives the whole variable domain SQTIHQWPATLVQPVGSPLSLECTVEGTSNPNLYWYRQAAGRGLQLLFYSVGIGQISSEVPQNLSASRPQDRQFILSSKKLLLSDSGFYLCACISRDLGELFFGEGSRLTVL.

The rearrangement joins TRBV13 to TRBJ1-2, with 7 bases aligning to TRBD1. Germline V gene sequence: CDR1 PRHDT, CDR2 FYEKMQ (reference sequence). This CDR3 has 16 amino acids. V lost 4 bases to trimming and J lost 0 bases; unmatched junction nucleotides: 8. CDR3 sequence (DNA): TGTGCCAGCAGCTCTCTTGCGGGGACAGCTAACTATGGCTACACCTTC. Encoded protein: CASSSLAGTANYGYTF.

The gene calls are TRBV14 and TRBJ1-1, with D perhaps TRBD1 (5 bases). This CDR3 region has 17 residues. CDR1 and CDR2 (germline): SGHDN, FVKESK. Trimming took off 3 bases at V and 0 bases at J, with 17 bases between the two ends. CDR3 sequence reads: CASSHLWVGGVNTEAFF. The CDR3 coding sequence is TGTGCCAGCAGCCACCTGTGGGTCGGAGGGGTGAACACTGAAGCTTTCTTT.

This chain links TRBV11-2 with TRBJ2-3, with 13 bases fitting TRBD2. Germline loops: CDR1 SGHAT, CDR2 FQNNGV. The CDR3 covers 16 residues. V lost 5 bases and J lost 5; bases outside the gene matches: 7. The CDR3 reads CASSPKTSGRKDTQYF. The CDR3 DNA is TGTGCCAGCAGCCCTAAGACTAGCGGGAGGAAAGATACGCAGTATTTT.

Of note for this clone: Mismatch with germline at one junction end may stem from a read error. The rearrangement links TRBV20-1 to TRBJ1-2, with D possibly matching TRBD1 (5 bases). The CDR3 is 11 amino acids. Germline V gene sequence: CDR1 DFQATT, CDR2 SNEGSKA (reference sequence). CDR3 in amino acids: CSAREGLGGSF. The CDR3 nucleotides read TGCAGTGCTAGAGAGGGATTGGGGGGAAGCTTC.

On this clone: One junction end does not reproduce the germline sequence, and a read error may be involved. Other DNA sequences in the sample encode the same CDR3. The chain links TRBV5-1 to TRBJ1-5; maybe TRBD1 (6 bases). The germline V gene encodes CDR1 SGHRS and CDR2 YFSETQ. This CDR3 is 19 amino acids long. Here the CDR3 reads CASSLDEWGRGIRSQPQHF. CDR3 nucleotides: TGCGCCAGTAGCTTGGATGAGTGGGGGCGCGGAATAAGAAGCCAGCCCCAGCATTTT.

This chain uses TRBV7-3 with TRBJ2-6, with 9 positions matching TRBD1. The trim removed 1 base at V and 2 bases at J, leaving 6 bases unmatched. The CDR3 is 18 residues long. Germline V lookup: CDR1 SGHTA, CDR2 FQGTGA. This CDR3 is CASSLKSQGATGANVLTF. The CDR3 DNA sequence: TGTGCCAGCAGCTTAAAATCACAGGGGGCCACTGGGGCCAACGTCCTGACTTTC.

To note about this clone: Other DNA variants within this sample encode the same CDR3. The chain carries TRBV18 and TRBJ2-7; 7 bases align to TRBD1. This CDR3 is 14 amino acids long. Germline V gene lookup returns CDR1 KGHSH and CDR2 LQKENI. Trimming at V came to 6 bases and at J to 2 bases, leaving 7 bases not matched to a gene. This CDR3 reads CASSPRTGPYEQYF. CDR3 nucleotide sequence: TGTGCCAGCTCTCCTAGGACAGGCCCCTACGAGCAGTACTTC. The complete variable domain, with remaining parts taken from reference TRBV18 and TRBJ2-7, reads NAGVMQNPRHLVRRRGQEARLRCSPMKGHSHVYWYRQLPEEGLKFMVYLQKENIIDESGMPKERFSAEFPKEGPSILRIQQVVRGDSAAYFCASSPRTGPYEQYFGPGTRLTVT.

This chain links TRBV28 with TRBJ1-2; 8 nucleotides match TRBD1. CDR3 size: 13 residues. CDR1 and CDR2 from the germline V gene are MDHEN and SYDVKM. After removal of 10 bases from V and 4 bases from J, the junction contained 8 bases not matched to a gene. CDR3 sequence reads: CATSPGGTYGYTF. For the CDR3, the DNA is TGTGCCACTTCCCCAGGGGGCACCTATGGCTACACCTTC.

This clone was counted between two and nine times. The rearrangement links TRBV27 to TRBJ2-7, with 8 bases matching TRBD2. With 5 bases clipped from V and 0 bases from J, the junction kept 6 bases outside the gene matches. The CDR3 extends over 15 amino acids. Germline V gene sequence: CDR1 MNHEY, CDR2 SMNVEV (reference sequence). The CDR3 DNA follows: TGTGCCAGCAGTATTAGCGGGAAAAGCTCCTACGAGCAGTACTTC. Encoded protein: CASSISGKSSYEQYF.

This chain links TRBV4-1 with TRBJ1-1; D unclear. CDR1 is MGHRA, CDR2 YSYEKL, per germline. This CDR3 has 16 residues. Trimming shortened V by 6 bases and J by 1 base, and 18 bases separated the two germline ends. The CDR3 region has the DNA TGCGCCAGCAGTTGGTCCGTAGACACCTGGAACACTGAAGCTTTCTTT. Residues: CASSWSVDTWNTEAFF.

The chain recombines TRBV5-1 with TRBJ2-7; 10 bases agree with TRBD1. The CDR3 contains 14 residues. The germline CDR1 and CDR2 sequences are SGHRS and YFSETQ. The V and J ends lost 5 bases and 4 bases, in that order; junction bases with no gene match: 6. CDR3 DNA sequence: TGCGCCAGCAGAGGGGACAGGGGCATGTACGAGCAGTACTTC. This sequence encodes CASRGDRGMYEQYF.

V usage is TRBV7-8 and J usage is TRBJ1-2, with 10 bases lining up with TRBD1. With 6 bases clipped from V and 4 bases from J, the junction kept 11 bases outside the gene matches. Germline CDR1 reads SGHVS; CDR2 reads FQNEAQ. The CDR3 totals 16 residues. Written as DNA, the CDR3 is TGTGCCAGCAGTTCCTCCCCGGGACAGGGGATCTATGGCTACACCTTC. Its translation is CASSSSPGQGIYGYTF. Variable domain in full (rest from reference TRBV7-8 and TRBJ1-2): GAGVSQSPRYKVAKRGQDVALRCDPISGHVSLFWYQQALGQGPEFLTYFQNEAQLDKSGLPSDRFFAERPEGSVSTLKIQRTQQEDSAVYLCASSSSPGQGIYGYTFGSGTRLTVV.

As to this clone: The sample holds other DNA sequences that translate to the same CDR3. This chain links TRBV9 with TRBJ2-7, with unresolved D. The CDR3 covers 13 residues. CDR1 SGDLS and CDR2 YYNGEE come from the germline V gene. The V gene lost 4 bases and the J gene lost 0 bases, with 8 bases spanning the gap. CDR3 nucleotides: TGTGCCAGCAGCCCCCCGAGCTCCTACGAGCAGTACTTC. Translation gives CASSPPSSYEQYF.

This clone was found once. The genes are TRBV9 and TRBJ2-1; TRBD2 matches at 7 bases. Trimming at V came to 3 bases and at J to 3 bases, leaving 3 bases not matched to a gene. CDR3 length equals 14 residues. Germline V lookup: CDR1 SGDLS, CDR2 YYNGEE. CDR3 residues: CASSEAGVYNEQFF. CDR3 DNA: TGTGCCAGCAGCGAGGCGGGAGTCTACAATGAGCAGTTCTTC.

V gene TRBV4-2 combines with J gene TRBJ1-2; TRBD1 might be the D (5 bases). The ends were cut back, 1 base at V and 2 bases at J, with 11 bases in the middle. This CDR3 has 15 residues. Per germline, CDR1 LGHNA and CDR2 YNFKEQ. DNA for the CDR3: TGTGCCAGCAGCCAAGCAGGGTTCGGCAACTATGGCTACACCTTC. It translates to CASSQAGFGNYGYTF.

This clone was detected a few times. CDR3 nucleotide sequence: TGTGCCAGCAGTGAAGTGGTCGGGGGGGCCTATGGCTACACCTTC. Translated, it gives CASSEVVGGAYGYTF. The genes are TRBV6-1 and TRBJ1-2; D possibly corresponds to TRBD1 (6 bases). With 1 base removed from V and 4 bases from J, the gap between germline ends came to 13 bases. CDR1 MNHNS and CDR2 SASEGT come from the germline V gene. This CDR3 has 15 amino acids.

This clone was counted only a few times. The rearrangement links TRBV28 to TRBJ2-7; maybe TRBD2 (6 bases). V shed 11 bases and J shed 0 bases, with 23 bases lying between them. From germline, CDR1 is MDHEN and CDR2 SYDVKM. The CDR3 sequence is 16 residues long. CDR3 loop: CACGADHSGPSYEQYF. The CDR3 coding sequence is TGTGCCTGCGGGGCAGACCATTCCGGCCCCTCCTACGAGCAGTACTTC.

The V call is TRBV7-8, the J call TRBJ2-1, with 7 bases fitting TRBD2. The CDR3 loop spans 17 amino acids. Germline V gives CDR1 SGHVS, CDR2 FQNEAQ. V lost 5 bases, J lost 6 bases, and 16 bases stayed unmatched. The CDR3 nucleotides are TGTGCCAGCAGCCCCTGGCGGGCTAGCGGTCCTGTCAATGAGCAGTTCTTC. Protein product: CASSPWRASGPVNEQFF.

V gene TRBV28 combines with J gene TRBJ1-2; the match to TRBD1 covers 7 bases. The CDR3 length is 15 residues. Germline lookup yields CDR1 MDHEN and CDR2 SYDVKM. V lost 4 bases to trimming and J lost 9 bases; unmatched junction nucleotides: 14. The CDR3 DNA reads TGTGCCAGCAGTTCCGTTAACAGGGGCCGGTATCGCTACACCTTC. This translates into CASSSVNRGRYRYTF.

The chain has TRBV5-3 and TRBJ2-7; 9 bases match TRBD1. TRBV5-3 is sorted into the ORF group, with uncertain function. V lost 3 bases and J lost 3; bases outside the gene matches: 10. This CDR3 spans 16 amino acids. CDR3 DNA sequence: TGTGCCAGAAGCTCCTTGCTCCGGACAGGGGACTACGAGCAGTACTTC. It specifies CARSSLLRTGDYEQYF.